Listed below are T cell receptor beta chains from one sample, sequenced in a study of T cell repertoires in cytomegalovirus infection. TCRdb passed the reads through MiXCR, listing each CDR3 protein once. The table lists a few hundred thousand distinct CDR3 sequences, about a sixth of them singletons. Sequencing input: CD8+ T cells from PBMCs. Receptors were obtained from a human donor in good health (CMV status not recorded). Some clones in this sample may be carry-over from other donors' samples. Both conserved end residues are part of each CDR3. Each record gives: clone size, J gene, V gene, D gene, CDR3 DNA, CDR3 protein. A D gene is named only where the DNA matches it firmly. Part of the rows lack a size; the others show once, few, many or a class for expanded clones.

clone size: few; J gene: TRBJ2-7; V gene: TRBV11-3; D gene: NA; CDR3 DNA: TGTGCCAGCAGCTTATTGCTCGGTAGCGAGCAGTACTTC; CDR3 protein: CASSLLLGSEQYF
clone size: NA; J gene: TRBJ1-1; V gene: TRBV6-5; D gene: NA; CDR3 DNA: TGTGCCAGCAGCTGGACACTGAACACTGAAGCTTTCTTT; CDR3 protein: CASSWTLNTEAFF
clone size: NA; J gene: TRBJ2-7; V gene: TRBV5-1; D gene: NA; CDR3 DNA: TGCGCCAGCAGAGACCGGGACACACTCTCCTACGAGCAGTACTTC; CDR3 protein: CASRDRDTLSYEQYF
clone size: many; J gene: TRBJ2-7; V gene: TRBV7-2; D gene: NA; CDR3 DNA: TGTGCCAGCAGCTTAGGTCAGGAGAACTACGAGCAGTACTTC; CDR3 protein: CASSLGQENYEQYF
clone size: few; J gene: TRBJ2-1; V gene: TRBV5-1; D gene: NA; CDR3 DNA: TGCGCCAGCAGGGCGGAAGGGGACTACAATGAGCAGTTCTTC; CDR3 protein: CASRAEGDYNEQFF
clone size: few; J gene: TRBJ2-1; V gene: TRBV20-1; D gene: TRBD2; CDR3 DNA: TGCAGTGCTAGAGTACTAGCGGGGGGCCGCTCCTACAATGAGCAGTTCTTC; CDR3 protein: CSARVLAGGRSYNEQFF
clone size: few; J gene: TRBJ2-5; V gene: TRBV7-9; D gene: NA; CDR3 DNA: TGTGCCAGCACCCGGAGGAGCTACCAAGAGACCCAGTACTTC; CDR3 protein: CASTRRSYQETQYF
clone size: NA; J gene: TRBJ2-7; V gene: TRBV29-1; D gene: NA; CDR3 DNA: TGCGGCGTTGAAGACGGCTACGAGCAGTACTTC; CDR3 protein: CGVEDGYEQYF
clone size: NA; J gene: TRBJ1-2; V gene: TRBV3-1; D gene: NA; CDR3 DNA: TGTGCCAGCAGCCCTACCTGGCGGACAGCAAAGAACTATGGCTACACCTTC; CDR3 protein: CASSPTWRTAKNYGYTF
clone size: many; J gene: TRBJ2-5; V gene: TRBV7-3; D gene: TRBD1; CDR3 DNA: TGTGCCAGCAGCCAGACCGGGACAGGGTTGGAGACCCAGTACTTC; CDR3 protein: CASSQTGTGLETQYF
clone size: many; J gene: TRBJ1-6; V gene: TRBV28; D gene: NA; CDR3 DNA: TGTGCCAGCAACCCTCTAACTTTGTCGGAGTATAATTCACCCCTCCACTTT; CDR3 protein: CASNPLTLSEYNSPLHF
clone size: NA; J gene: TRBJ2-1; V gene: TRBV15; D gene: TRBD2; CDR3 DNA: TGTGCCACCAGCAACTTAGCGGGGGGTCCTTACAATGAGCAGTTCTTC; CDR3 protein: CATSNLAGGPYNEQFF
clone size: many; J gene: TRBJ2-7; V gene: TRBV28; D gene: NA; CDR3 DNA: TGTGCCAGCACGCGGCGGGGTACCTACGAGCAGTACTTC; CDR3 protein: CASTRRGTYEQYF
clone size: many; J gene: TRBJ1-2; V gene: TRBV6-6; D gene: NA; CDR3 DNA: TGTGCCAGCAGTTTACTCGAGAGCTATGGCTACACCTTC; CDR3 protein: CASSLLESYGYTF
clone size: NA; J gene: TRBJ1-1; V gene: TRBV7-9; D gene: NA; CDR3 DNA: TGTGCCAGCAGCCCTGTGCTGGGCCAGCTTTTGACCACTGAAGCTTTCTTT; CDR3 protein: CASSPVLGQLLTTEAFF
clone size: NA; J gene: TRBJ1-3; V gene: TRBV4-2; D gene: NA; CDR3 DNA: TGTGCCAGCAGCCAAGATATGGGGGCTCGGGCTGGAAACACCATATATTTT; CDR3 protein: CASSQDMGARAGNTIYF
clone size: NA; J gene: TRBJ2-7; V gene: TRBV25-1; D gene: NA; CDR3 DNA: TGTGCCAGCAGTGATCGGACAGCATACGAGCAGTACTTC; CDR3 protein: CASSDRTAYEQYF
clone size: few; J gene: TRBJ1-5; V gene: TRBV28; D gene: NA; CDR3 DNA: TGTGCCAGCAGTTTATTGGTGGAAGTACAGCCCCAGCATTTT; CDR3 protein: CASSLLVEVQPQHF
clone size: NA; J gene: TRBJ2-3; V gene: TRBV11-2; D gene: TRBD2; CDR3 DNA: TGTGCCAGCAGCCGGGGACTAGCGGGGGGGTCAGATACGCAGTATTTT; CDR3 protein: CASSRGLAGGSDTQYF
clone size: NA; J gene: TRBJ2-1; V gene: TRBV12-3/TRBV12-4; D gene: TRBD1; CDR3 DNA: TGTGCCAGCAGCGGGACAGGGAAAGCGAGCAATGAGCAGTTCTTC; CDR3 protein: CASSGTGKASNEQFF
clone size: NA; J gene: TRBJ1-2; V gene: TRBV27; D gene: NA; CDR3 DNA: TGTGCCAGCTTTGGTGGAGGGATTAGTTATGGCTACACCTTC; CDR3 protein: CASFGGGISYGYTF
clone size: NA; J gene: TRBJ2-1; V gene: TRBV20-1; D gene: TRBD2; CDR3 DNA: TGCAGTTCGACTAGCGGGGGGGCTGAGAATGAGCAGTTCTTC; CDR3 protein: CSSTSGGAENEQFF
clone size: NA; J gene: TRBJ2-1; V gene: TRBV29-1; D gene: NA; CDR3 DNA: TGCAGCGTTGAAGGACGAACCAATGAGCAGTTCTTC; CDR3 protein: CSVEGRTNEQFF
clone size: NA; J gene: TRBJ2-2; V gene: TRBV4-1; D gene: NA; CDR3 DNA: TGCGCCAGCTTACCCTTCGCCGGGACTCAGAACACCGGGGAGCTGTTTTTT; CDR3 protein: CASLPFAGTQNTGELFF
clone size: few; J gene: TRBJ1-5; V gene: TRBV6-6; D gene: NA; CDR3 DNA: TGTGCCAGCAGTTACTCTGGGGCCAATCAGCCCCAGCATTTT; CDR3 protein: CASSYSGANQPQHF
clone size: few; J gene: TRBJ1-1; V gene: TRBV6-1; D gene: TRBD1; CDR3 DNA: TGTGCCAGCTGCAAAGGAACGACAGGGATAACGAACACTGAAGCTTTCTTT; CDR3 protein: CASCKGTTGITNTEAFF
clone size: many; J gene: TRBJ1-1; V gene: TRBV7-9; D gene: NA; CDR3 DNA: TGTGCCAGCAGCTTAGCTGCTTTACAGATGAACACTGAAGCTTTCTTT; CDR3 protein: CASSLAALQMNTEAFF